This is a list of T cell receptor beta chains from one sample in a study of blood T cell repertoires in COVID-19. TCRdb keeps only in-frame clones here, not all; method: immunoSEQ multiplex PCR. The data show about 27,000 clones, 80% to 90% seen once. What was sequenced was peripheral blood. Receptors originate from a human donor in a cohort sampled during active COVID-19. Each CDR3 is given with its conserved first and last residue. D genes are given only for firm matches.

d_gene: -; v_gene: TRBV5-1; j_gene: TRBJ1-6; CDR3aa: CASSFTLQRNNSPLHF; CDR3nt: TGCGCCAGCAGCTTTACGCTACAGAGAAATAATTCACCCCTCCACTTT
d_gene: TRBD1; v_gene: TRBV7-2; j_gene: TRBJ2-3; CDR3aa: CASSLAGQGADTQYF; CDR3nt: TGTGCCAGCAGCTTAGCGGGACAGGGGGCAGATACGCAGTATTTT
d_gene: -; v_gene: TRBV6-5; j_gene: TRBJ1-2; CDR3aa: CASSYTGILGYTF; CDR3nt: TGTGCCAGCAGCTACACAGGGATTCTTGGCTACACCTTC
d_gene: -; v_gene: TRBV3-1/TRBV3-2; j_gene: TRBJ2-2; CDR3aa: CASSFVGELFF; CDR3nt: TGTGCCAGCAGCTTCGTCGGGGAGCTGTTTTTT
d_gene: -; v_gene: TRBV7-9; j_gene: TRBJ2-3; CDR3aa: CASRRKLQGGPDTQYF; CDR3nt: TGTGCCAGCAGACGAAAACTACAGGGAGGGCCAGATACGCAGTATTTT
d_gene: TRBD2; v_gene: TRBV7-8; j_gene: TRBJ2-1; CDR3aa: CATSGTSGRGKFF; CDR3nt: TGTGCCACCTCCGGGACTAGCGGGAGAGGGAAGTTCTTC
d_gene: TRBD1; v_gene: TRBV27; j_gene: TRBJ1-2; CDR3aa: CASSLLTGNGYTF; CDR3nt: TGTGCCAGCAGTTTACTGACAGGGAATGGCTACACCTTC
d_gene: TRBD1; v_gene: TRBV15; j_gene: TRBJ1-5; CDR3aa: CATSRPGQGGAQPQHF; CDR3nt: TGTGCCACCAGCAGACCCGGACAGGGAGGAGCTCAGCCCCAGCATTTT
d_gene: TRBD1; v_gene: TRBV4-1; j_gene: TRBJ1-1; CDR3aa: CASSYRGPEGTEAFF; CDR3nt: TGCGCCAGCAGCTACAGGGGCCCTGAGGGCACTGAAGCTTTCTTT
d_gene: -; v_gene: TRBV5-4; j_gene: TRBJ1-4; CDR3aa: CASSSKGQGSMEKLFF; CDR3nt: TGTGCCAGCAGCTCCAAAGGTCAGGGGTCAATGGAAAAACTGTTTTTT
d_gene: TRBD1; v_gene: TRBV15; j_gene: TRBJ2-2; CDR3aa: CATSTHRGLGGELFF; CDR3nt: TGTGCCACCAGCACACACAGGGGGCTTGGCGGGGAGCTGTTTTTT